Listed here are 21 T cell receptor beta chains from one sample, sequenced in a study of cytomegalovirus exposure and HLA in healthy donors. Primers included in the PCR were 60 Vbeta and 13 Jbeta primers. This table comes from immunoSEQ multiplex PCR, and its TCRdb copy is limited to in-frame clones, with some not included. The sample lists 150,000 to 200,000 clones; 75% to 80% were seen once. Sequencing input: PBMCs. These receptors all come from a woman under 40 in good health and CMV-seropositive.

V and J are TRBV19 and TRBJ2-1; 14 bases map to TRBD2. Germline V gene lookup returns CDR1 LNHDA and CDR2 SQIVND (reference sequence). The CDR3 totals 17 residues. The junction had 10 bases not matched to a gene; V was cut back by 5 bases and J by 7 bases. The CDR3 loop reads CASSSTRLAGGGNEQFF. The CDR3 coding sequence is TGTGCCAGTAGTTCCACCAGACTAGCGGGAGGGGGGAATGAGCAGTTCTTC.

This clone showed up just a few times. The rearrangement joins TRBV28 to TRBJ1-2, with D perhaps matching TRBD1 (5 bases). Trimming took off 2 bases at V and 2 bases at J, with 12 bases between the two ends. The CDR3 runs 15 residues. Germline V gives CDR1 MDHEN, CDR2 SYDVKM. CDR3 DNA sequence: TGTGCCAGCAGTTTACCCACAGGAGAGAACTATGGCTACACCTTC. Translating it yields CASSLPTGENYGYTF.

V gene TRBV27 combines with J gene TRBJ2-1, with a weak D call TRBD2 (6 bases). There are 14 residues in the CDR3. V lost 8 bases and J lost 1, with 12 bases in between. The V gene's germline CDR1 is MNHEY and CDR2 SMNVEV (reference sequence). The CDR3 loop is CASSTGGSYNEQFF. CDR3 DNA sequence: TGTGCCAGCTCAACTGGGGGGTCCTACAATGAGCAGTTCTTC.

This chain links TRBV4-2 with TRBJ2-2, with D tentatively TRBD1 (5 bases). V was pared by 5 bases and J by 3 bases, with 10 bases between. Germline-derived CDR1 and CDR2 are LGHNA and YNFKEQ. The CDR3 contains 14 residues. As DNA, the CDR3 is TGTGCCAGCAGCAGGGGCGCGGACACCGGGGAGCTGTTTTTT. Amino acid sequence: CASSRGADTGELFF.

V is TRBV5-1 and J is TRBJ1-2; D might be TRBD1 (6 bases). V lost 0 bases to trimming and J lost 9 bases, with 15 bases between them. This CDR3 is built from 14 residues. CDR1 is SGHRS, CDR2 YFSETQ, per germline. CDR3 sequence: CASSLDRETRSYTF. The CDR3, as DNA: TGCGCCAGCAGCTTGGACAGGGAGACTCGTAGCTACACCTTC.

This chain uses TRBV7-9 with TRBJ2-1, with 8 bases fitting TRBD2. V trimming: 6 bases; J trimming: 8 bases; junction bases outside the gene matches: 9. CDR1 SEHNR and CDR2 FQNEAQ come from the germline V gene (reference sequence). This CDR3 comprises 14 residues. The CDR3 nucleotides read TGTGCCAGCAGTCTACGGGGGGGCGGCGATGAGCAGTTCTTC. Protein product: CASSLRGGGDEQFF.

This clone was counted only a few times. The chain links TRBV11-3 to TRBJ2-5; 11 positions match TRBD2. The CDR3 is 14 amino acids. Germline loops: CDR1 SGHNT, CDR2 YENEEA. Trimming at V came to 3 bases and at J to 5 bases, leaving 2 bases not matched to a gene. This chain's CDR3 is CASSFSGGAETQYF. The CDR3 DNA is TGTGCCAGCAGCTTTAGCGGGGGGGCGGAGACCCAGTACTTC.

The CDR3 sequence: CASSFQGVANYGYTF. The CDR3 bases are TGTGCCAGCAGCTTCCAAGGGGTTGCTAACTATGGCTACACCTTC. This chain links TRBV27 with TRBJ1-2; TRBD1 might be the D (5 bases). The V gene's germline CDR1 is MNHEY and CDR2 SMNVEV (reference sequence). The CDR3 spans 15 residues. The V and J ends lost 6 bases and 0 bases respectively, with 14 bases between them.

V gene TRBV19 combines with J gene TRBJ2-7; D is possibly TRBD2 (6 bases). The CDR3 totals 16 residues. Germline CDR1 reads LNHDA; CDR2 reads SQIVND (reference sequence). V was trimmed by 4 bases and J by 3 bases, leaving 19 bases between them. The CDR3 DNA sequence: TGTGCCAGTAGTACCGATAGCGGAGTCTCCCTCTACGAGCAGTACTTC. This encodes CASSTDSGVSLYEQYF.

This clone was seen a single time. The chain uses TRBV28 and TRBJ1-2, with 7 bases matching TRBD1. The germline gives CDR1 MDHEN, CDR2 SYDVKM. The CDR3 runs to 12 residues. The trim removed 5 bases at V and 4 bases at J, leaving 1 base unmatched. The CDR3 DNA sequence: TGTGCCAGCAGTGACAGGGTCTATGGCTACACCTTC. This sequence encodes CASSDRVYGYTF.

The chain uses TRBV19 and TRBJ2-1; D is unclear. Germline loops: CDR1 LNHDA, CDR2 SQIVND (reference sequence). The CDR3 runs to 14 residues. V lost 3 bases, J lost 0 bases, and 6 bases lay in between. The CDR3 nucleotides read TGTGCCAGTAGTATGGGCAGCTCCTACAATGAGCAGTTCTTC. Translating it yields CASSMGSSYNEQFF.

The chain links TRBV7-2 to TRBJ1-2; the match to TRBD1 covers 7 bases. This CDR3 comprises 12 residues. Germline V lookup: CDR1 SGHTA, CDR2 FQGNSA. J was trimmed by 6 bases and V by 6 bases; bases with no gene match: 4. This CDR3 is CASRGTVNGYTF. CDR3 sequence (DNA): TGTGCCAGCAGGGGGACAGTAAATGGCTACACCTTC. The entire variable domain, with the rest obtained from reference TRBV7-2 and TRBJ1-2, is as follows: GAGVSQSPSNKVTEKGKDVELRCDPISGHTALYWYRQSLGQGLEFLIYFQGNSAPDKSGLPSDRFSAERTGGSVSTLTIQRTQQEDSAVYLCASRGTVNGYTFGSGTRLTVV.

This rearrangement joins TRBV11-1 to TRBJ1-1; 7 positions agree with TRBD1. Trimming cost V 5 bases and J 10 bases; bases outside gene matches: 7. The germline V gene encodes CDR1 SGHAT and CDR2 FQDESV (reference sequence). This CDR3 has 12 residues. The CDR3 bases are TGTGCCAGCAGCCTTGACAGGGTTGGAGCTTTCTTT. Its protein product is CASSLDRVGAFF.

This clone was found a few times. V usage is TRBV10-3 and J usage is TRBJ1-1; D not resolved. Germline CDR1 is ENHRY and CDR2 is SYGVKD. V lost 6 bases to trimming and J lost 12 bases, with 17 bases between them. This CDR3 has 12 amino acids. Here the CDR3 DNA reads TGTGCCATCAGGACCCCACGGGGATCGTCTTTCTTT. Translated, it gives CAIRTPRGSSFF.

V is TRBV7-3 and J is TRBJ2-3, with 9 bases matching TRBD1. The CDR3 runs 15 residues. J gave up 5 bases and V 2 bases, and 5 bases lay outside the gene matches. The V gene's germline CDR1 is SGHTA and CDR2 FQGTGA. This CDR3 is CASSLAGQGIDTQYF. The CDR3 coding sequence is TGTGCCAGCAGCTTAGCTGGACAGGGGATAGATACGCAGTATTTT.

The CDR3 reads CASSPPMNTEAFF. The CDR3 DNA follows: TGTGCCAGCAGTCCTCCTATGAACACTGAAGCTTTCTTT. V and J are TRBV6-5 and TRBJ1-1, with D unresolved. In germline, CDR1 is MNHEY, CDR2 SVGAGI. This CDR3 has 13 residues. Trimming pared 5 bases from V and 0 bases from J, leaving 7 bases between.

This clone was detected only once. The chain has TRBV4-3 and TRBJ2-6; maybe TRBD2 (5 bases). Deletions cut 1 base from V and 0 bases from J, with 10 bases between. Germline V CDR1 and CDR2: LGHNA, YSLEER. This CDR3 is 17 amino acids long. The CDR3 region is CASSQVGSGSGANVLTF. DNA of the CDR3: TGCGCCAGCAGCCAAGTCGGAAGCGGCTCTGGGGCCAACGTCCTGACTTTC.

This chain links TRBV19 with TRBJ1-4, with 9 positions matching TRBD1. The CDR3 is made up of 14 amino acids. Germline trimming cut 7 bases from V and 7 bases from J; bases unmatched to any gene: 7. CDR1 is LNHDA and CDR2 is SQIVND in the germline V gene (reference sequence). The CDR3: CASKDRGLSEKLFF. In DNA form, the CDR3 reads TGTGCCAGTAAGGACAGGGGTTTGAGTGAAAAACTGTTTTTT.

The chain combines TRBV15 with TRBJ1-4; D is unresolved. The germline gives CDR1 LNHNV, CDR2 YYDKDF (reference sequence). V dropped 1 base and J dropped 5 bases, with 11 bases sitting between them. The CDR3 length is 15 residues. CDR3 DNA: TGTGCCACCAGCAGAGTAAACAGCCCAAATGAAAAACTGTTTTTT. This sequence encodes CATSRVNSPNEKLFF.

The V and J genes are TRBV11-2 and TRBJ2-1; 11 nucleotides line up with TRBD2. The germline V gene encodes CDR1 SGHAT and CDR2 FQNNGV. This CDR3 contains 18 residues. Trimming removed 4 bases from V and 0 bases from J; junction bases left unmatched: 8. CDR3: CASSSGLAESSSYNEQFF. The DNA for the CDR3 is TGTGCCAGCAGCTCGGGACTAGCGGAATCTAGCTCCTACAATGAGCAGTTCTTC.

The chain links TRBV7-2 to TRBJ1-4; TRBD1 matches 10 bases. Per germline, CDR1 SGHTA and CDR2 FQGNSA. With V trimmed by 5 bases and J by 8 bases, 5 bases remained unmatched. The CDR3 is 14 residues long. In DNA form, the CDR3 reads TGTGCCAGCAGCCTCAGGACAGGGGGAGAAAAACTGTTTTTT. It codes for CASSLRTGGEKLFF. The full variable domain, rest sourced from reference TRBV7-2 and TRBJ1-4, is GAGVSQSPSNKVTEKGKDVELRCDPISGHTALYWYRQSLGQGLEFLIYFQGNSAPDKSGLPSDRFSAERTGGSVSTLTIQRTQQEDSAVYLCASSLRTGGEKLFFGSGTQLSVL.